These T cell receptor beta chains were read from a single sample in a study of control samples from healthy donors and cancer patients. Assay: immunoSEQ multiplex PCR; the TCRdb copy retains only in-frame clones and omits some. The table shows 35,000 to 45,000 clones, with roughly 85% occurring only once. Sequencing was done on a sample of blood. These TCRs come from a man in his 60s in good health. Both conserved end residues are part of each CDR3. A D gene is named only where the DNA matches it firmly. Rows may omit the clone size; those that give it use once, few, many or a size class.

v_gene	d_gene	abundance	j_gene	CDR3nt	CDR3aa
TRBV5-1	TRBD1	NA	TRBJ2-7	TGCGCCAGCAGCTTGGGGGACAGGGAGCGTAACGAAGTGTCCTACGAGCAGTACTTC	CASSLGDRERNEVSYEQYF
TRBV7-9	TRBD1	NA	TRBJ2-2	TGTGCCAGCAGCTCAAGGGACAGGGGTCGGGCCGGGGAGCTGTTTTTT	CASSSRDRGRAGELFF
TRBV4-2	TRBD1	NA	TRBJ1-2	TGTGCCAGCAGCCAAGTCGACACGACAGGGGACTATGGCTACACCTTC	CASSQVDTTGDYGYTF
TRBV6-4	NA	NA	TRBJ2-3	TGTGCCAGCAGTGACTCATATGAGCGAAGCACAGATACGCAGTATTTT	CASSDSYERSTDTQYF
TRBV30	NA	once	TRBJ1-5	TGTGCCTGGAGTGCGGACAGCAATCAGCCCCAGCATTTT	CAWSADSNQPQHF
TRBV7-9	TRBD1	once	TRBJ2-2	TGTGCCAGCAGCGGCGACAGGGCGTGGACCGGGGAGCTGTTTTTT	CASSGDRAWTGELFF
TRBV19	NA	NA	TRBJ1-2	TGTGCCAGTAGTATAAACGGCCAGGACTATGGCTACACCTTC	CASSINGQDYGYTF
TRBV5-1	NA	NA	TRBJ1-4	TGCGCCAGCAGCTTGGGGGTCTACACAAGTGCTAATGAAAAACTGTTTTTT	CASSLGVYTSANEKLFF
TRBV10-3	NA	NA	TRBJ1-1	TGTGCCATCAGTGAGCAACCGAACACTGAAGCTTTCTTT	CAISEQPNTEAFF
TRBV3-1/TRBV3-2	NA	NA	TRBJ2-7	TGTGCCAGCAGTCTTTCCTACGAGCAGTACTTC	CASSLSYEQYF
TRBV5-1	TRBD1	NA	TRBJ2-2	TGCGCCAGCAGCACGGCCGGGACAGCGAACACCGGGGAGCTGTTTTTT	CASSTAGTANTGELFF
TRBV9	NA	NA	TRBJ1-2	TGTGCCAGCAGCGTAACCGGTAACTATGGCTACACCTTC	CASSVTGNYGYTF
TRBV18	TRBD1	NA	TRBJ1-1	TGTGCCAGCTCACCGCAGGGACAGACGCTTAACACTGAAGCTTTCTTT	CASSPQGQTLNTEAFF
TRBV29-1	NA	NA	TRBJ1-2	TGCAGCGTTGAACGGGTGGGAGGGTGGTCGAATGGCTACACCTTC	CSVERVGGWSNGYTF
TRBV19	TRBD1	NA	TRBJ1-1	TGTGCCAGTAGGGCGGGGACAGCTAACACTGAAGCTTTCTTT	CASRAGTANTEAFF
TRBV30	NA	NA	TRBJ1-3	TGTGCCTGGAGTGTATTCGGCCTATCAGGAAACACCATATATTTT	CAWSVFGLSGNTIYF
TRBV15	NA	NA	TRBJ2-3	TGTGCCACCAGCAGGGACAAAACTAGCACAGATACGCAGTATTTT	CATSRDKTSTDTQYF
TRBV5-4	TRBD2	NA	TRBJ2-1	TGTGCCAGCAGCCCTACTAGCGGGGCCCCGAATGAGCAGTTCTTC	CASSPTSGAPNEQFF
TRBV6-5	TRBD1	NA	TRBJ1-1	TGTGCCAGCGCCGGGACAGGGATCATGAACACTGAAGCTTTCTTT	CASAGTGIMNTEAFF
TRBV10-2	NA	NA	TRBJ2-1	TGCGCCAGCAGTGAGTCGGTGGGCCCTGAGATCTACAATGAGCAGTTCTTC	CASSESVGPEIYNEQFF
TRBV5-6	NA	NA	TRBJ1-3	TGTGCCAGCAGCTTCCCGGGAGTATTTGTGGATGGAAACACCATATATTTT	CASSFPGVFVDGNTIYF
TRBV30	NA	NA	TRBJ1-2	TGTGCCTGGAGCGCCGGGGCCGTCAGCTATGGCTACACCTTC	CAWSAGAVSYGYTF
TRBV4-3	NA	NA	TRBJ2-7	TGCGCCAGCAGCCGGGACTCCATCTCCTACGAGCAGTACTTC	CASSRDSISYEQYF
TRBV30	NA	NA	TRBJ1-1	TGTGCCTGGATGGGGGGGGCTGGGGGGAACACTGAAGCTTTCTTT	CAWMGGAGGNTEAFF
TRBV9	NA	NA	TRBJ2-7	TGTGCCAGCAGCGTGTCCGGCCACTCCTACGAGCAGTACTTC	CASSVSGHSYEQYF
TRBV5-1	NA	NA	TRBJ2-7	TGCGCCAGCAGCGTGGACATCCGCTACGAGCAGTACTTC	CASSVDIRYEQYF
TRBV7-9	NA	NA	TRBJ1-1	TGTGCCAGCAGCTTTGAGGGTACTGAAGCTTTCTTT	CASSFEGTEAFF
TRBV7-2	NA	NA	TRBJ2-1	TGTGCCAGCAGCTTGACACGCGGGAACTACAATGAGCAGTTCTTC	CASSLTRGNYNEQFF
TRBV5-6	NA	NA	TRBJ2-5	TGTGCCAGCAGCTTGTATCGGCGGGAACGGGGGGAGACCCAGTACTTC	CASSLYRRERGETQYF
TRBV19	TRBD2	NA	TRBJ2-1	TGTGCCAGTAGTATTGGTTTCGGGGGGGGCCGGTATGAGCAGTTCTTC	CASSIGFGGGRYEQFF
TRBV6-6	NA	NA	TRBJ1-3	TGTGCCAGCAGTTACAACGGGCAGCTGAAAGACACCATATATTTT	CASSYNGQLKDTIYF
TRBV12-3/TRBV12-4	NA	NA	TRBJ2-5	TGTGCCAGCAGTTTACAAGAGACCCAGTACTTC	CASSLQETQYF
TRBV10-3	TRBD1	NA	TRBJ1-2	TGTGCCAGTGGACAGGGGGCCAGTGGCTACACCTTC	CASGQGASGYTF
TRBV5-1	TRBD1	NA	TRBJ1-4	TGCGCCAGCAGCTTGGCTGTGCGGACAGGGAAGAATGAAAAACTGTTTTTT	CASSLAVRTGKNEKLFF
TRBV19	TRBD2	NA	TRBJ2-7	TGTGCCAGTAGTATAGAACTAGCGGGAGCCTACGAGCAGTACTTC	CASSIELAGAYEQYF
TRBV7-6	NA	NA	TRBJ2-7	TGTGCCAGCAGCTTAGTATCGGAGGGTTCCGAGCAGTACTTC	CASSLVSEGSEQYF
TRBV11-2	NA	NA	TRBJ2-7	TGTGCCAGCAGCTCGCAGCAATCCTACTACGAGCAGTACTTC	CASSSQQSYYEQYF
TRBV5-4	NA	NA	TRBJ1-4	TGTGCCAGCAGCCGGGACAAGACCAATGAAAAACTGTTTTTT	CASSRDKTNEKLFF
TRBV7-9	NA	few	TRBJ1-2	TGTGCCAGCAGCTTCATTGGGGGCTCTAATGGCTACACCTTC	CASSFIGGSNGYTF
TRBV5-1	TRBD2	once	TRBJ2-7	TGCGCCAGCAGCCCCAGCGGGAGCCCCCACGAGCAGTACTTC	CASSPSGSPHEQYF
TRBV27	NA	once	TRBJ2-2	TGTGCCGGTGGGGGTGGGTCGTCGTCCGGGGAGCTGTTTTTT	CAGGGGSSSGELFF
TRBV27	NA	NA	TRBJ1-5	TGTGCCAGCAGTTTATCCCATAGTCGACAGCCCCAGCATTTT	CASSLSHSRQPQHF
TRBV18	NA	once	TRBJ2-7	TGTGCCAGCTCACCCAGAAGGACACGGAGCTCCTACGAGCAGTACTTC	CASSPRRTRSSYEQYF
TRBV7-2	NA	NA	TRBJ2-7	TGTGCCAGCAGCGCCAACCCGGGGGTTTACGAGCAGTACTTC	CASSANPGVYEQYF
TRBV3-1/TRBV3-2	NA	NA	TRBJ1-2	TGTGCCAGCAGCCAAGACCCCTCCAGGGTTATGCGAGGCTACACCTTC	CASSQDPSRVMRGYTF
TRBV28	NA	NA	TRBJ2-7	TGTGCCAGCAGCCCAGACCCCTCCTACGAGCAGTACTTC	CASSPDPSYEQYF
TRBV6-2/TRBV6-3	TRBD1	NA	TRBJ1-1	TGTGCCAGCAGTTACAAGCGACAGGGACAGAACACTGAAGCTTTCTTT	CASSYKRQGQNTEAFF
TRBV7-9	NA	NA	TRBJ2-1	TGTGCCAGCAGCCCCCTGCGGGGACCCTACAATGAGCAGTTCTTC	CASSPLRGPYNEQFF